This T cell receptor (beta chain) was identified in a study of blood T cell repertoires in COVID-19. Study at large: COVID-19 samples collected from the United States, Italy and Spain covered acute and convalescent phases. PBMCs, B-cell-depleted T cells, or T cells provided the cDNA or gDNA that made up the material.

As handled by the study authors: The assay estimated nucleated cells by amplifying reference gene primers. TCRdb's table, derived via immunoSEQ multiplex PCR, lists solely in-frame clones and lacks some. Clonal size and the V and J genes are those of that table, whereas D and trimming came from the DNA. The sample gives about 140,000 clones, roughly 80% of which show up once; roughly 8.9% is in the top ten. Sequencing was done on a sample of peripheral blood. The TCR sequence derives from a woman aged 50 to 65 with active or convalescent COVID-19.

The CDR3 sequence: CASSPWGQGDNSPLHF. In DNA, the CDR3 is TGTGCCAGCAGCCCTTGGGGACAGGGGGATAATTCACCCCTCCACTTT. This chain links TRBV14 with TRBJ1-6; 11 nucleotides agree with TRBD1. V dropped 4 bases and J dropped 5; count of bases not matched to a gene: 4. This CDR3 spans 16 amino acids. From germline, CDR1 is SGHDN and CDR2 FVKESK.